Sequencing of this T cell receptor (beta chain) was carried out in a study of shared clonotypes between healthy human individuals. Overall study results and limits: Around 4.7% of naive CD4 clonotypes were shared across four donors. Rarefaction curves obtained for sorted subsets showed sequencing incomplete despite large depth.

Here immunoSEQ multiplex PCR was the method, and the copy in TCRdb shows in-frame clones only, minus some. Among some 2,100,000 clones listed, approximately 95% were seen once. Comment on this clone: Its antigen is not identified.

The source is a man between 18 and 35 years old in good health. The sequencing sample was made of naive CD4+ T cells sorted from blood. The subset denotes: CD45RA+ positively selected.

The CDR3: CASSPRIGQGTNHEQYF. The CDR3 nucleotides are TGTGCCAGCAGCCCGCGGATCGGACAGGGTACCAACCACGAGCAGTACTTC. This sequence joins TRBV4-2 and TRBJ2-7; TRBD1 matches 8 bases. The ends lost 4 bases at V and 5 bases at J; junction bases unmatched: 16. Germline CDR1 reads LGHNA; CDR2 reads YNFKEQ. CDR3 length: 17 residues.